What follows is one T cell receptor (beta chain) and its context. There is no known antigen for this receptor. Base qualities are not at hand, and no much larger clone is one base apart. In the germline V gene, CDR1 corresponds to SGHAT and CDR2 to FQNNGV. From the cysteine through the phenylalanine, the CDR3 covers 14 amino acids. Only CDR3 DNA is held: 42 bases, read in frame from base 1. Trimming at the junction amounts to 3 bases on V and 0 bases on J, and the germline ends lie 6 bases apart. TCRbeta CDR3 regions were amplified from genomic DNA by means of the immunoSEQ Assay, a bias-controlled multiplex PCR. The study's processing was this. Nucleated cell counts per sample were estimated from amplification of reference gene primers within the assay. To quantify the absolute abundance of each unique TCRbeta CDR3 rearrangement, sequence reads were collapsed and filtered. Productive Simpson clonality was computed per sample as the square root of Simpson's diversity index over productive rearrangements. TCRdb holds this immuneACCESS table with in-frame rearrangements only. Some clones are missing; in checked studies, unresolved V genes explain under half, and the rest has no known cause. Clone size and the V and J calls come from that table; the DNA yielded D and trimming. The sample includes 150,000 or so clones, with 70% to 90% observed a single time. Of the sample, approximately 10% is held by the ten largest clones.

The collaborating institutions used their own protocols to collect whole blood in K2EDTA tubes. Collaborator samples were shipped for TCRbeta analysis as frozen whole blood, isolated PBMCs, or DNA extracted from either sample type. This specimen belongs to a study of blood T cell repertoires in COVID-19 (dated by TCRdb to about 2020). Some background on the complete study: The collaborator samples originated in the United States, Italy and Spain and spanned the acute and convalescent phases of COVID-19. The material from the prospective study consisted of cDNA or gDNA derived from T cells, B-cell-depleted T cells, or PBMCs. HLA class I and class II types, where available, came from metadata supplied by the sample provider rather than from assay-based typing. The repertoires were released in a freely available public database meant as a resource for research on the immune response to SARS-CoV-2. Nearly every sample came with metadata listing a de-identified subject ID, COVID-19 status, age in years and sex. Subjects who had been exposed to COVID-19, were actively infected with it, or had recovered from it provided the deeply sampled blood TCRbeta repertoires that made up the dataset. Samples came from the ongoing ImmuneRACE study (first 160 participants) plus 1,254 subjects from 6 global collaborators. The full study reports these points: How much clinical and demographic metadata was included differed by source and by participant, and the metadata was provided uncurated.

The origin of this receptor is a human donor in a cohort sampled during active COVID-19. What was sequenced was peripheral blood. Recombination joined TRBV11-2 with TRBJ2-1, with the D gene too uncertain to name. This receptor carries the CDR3 CASSFLSSYNEQFF. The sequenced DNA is TGTGCCAGCAGCTTTCTAAGCTCCTACAATGAGCAGTTCTTC.